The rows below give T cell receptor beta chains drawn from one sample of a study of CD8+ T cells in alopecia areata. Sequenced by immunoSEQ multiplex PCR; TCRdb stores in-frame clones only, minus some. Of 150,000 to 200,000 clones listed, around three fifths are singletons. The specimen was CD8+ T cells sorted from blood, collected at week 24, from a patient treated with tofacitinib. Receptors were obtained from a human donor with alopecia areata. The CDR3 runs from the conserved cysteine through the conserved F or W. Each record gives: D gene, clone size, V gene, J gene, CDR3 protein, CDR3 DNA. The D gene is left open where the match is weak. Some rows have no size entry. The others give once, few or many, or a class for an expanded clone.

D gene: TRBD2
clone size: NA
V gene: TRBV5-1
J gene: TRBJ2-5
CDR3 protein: CASSFVSRTSGSGETQYF
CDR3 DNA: TGCGCCAGCAGCTTTGTTAGTCGGACTAGCGGGTCAGGGGAGACCCAGTACTTC

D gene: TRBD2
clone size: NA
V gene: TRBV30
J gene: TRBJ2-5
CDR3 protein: CAWSVGSGAETQYF
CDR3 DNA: TGTGCCTGGAGTGTTGGAAGCGGGGCAGAGACCCAGTACTTC

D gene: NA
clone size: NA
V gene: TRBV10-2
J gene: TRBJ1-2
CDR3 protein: CASSDGSIFYGYTF
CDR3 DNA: TGCGCCAGCAGTGACGGCAGCATCTTCTATGGCTACACCTTC

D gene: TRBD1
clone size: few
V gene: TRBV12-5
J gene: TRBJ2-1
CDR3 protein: CASGFSPLTGAYNEQFF
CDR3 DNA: TGTGCTAGTGGATTCTCCCCGTTGACAGGGGCCTACAATGAGCAGTTCTTC

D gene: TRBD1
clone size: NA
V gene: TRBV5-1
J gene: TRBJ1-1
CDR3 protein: CASSISGQGNTEAFF
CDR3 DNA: TGCGCCAGCAGCATCTCGGGACAGGGTAACACTGAAGCTTTCTTT

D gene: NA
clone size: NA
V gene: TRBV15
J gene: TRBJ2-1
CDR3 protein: CATTKDISYNEQFF
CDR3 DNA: TGTGCCACCACCAAGGACATATCCTACAATGAGCAGTTCTTC

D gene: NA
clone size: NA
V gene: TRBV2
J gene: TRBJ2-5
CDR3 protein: CASAGRTQYF
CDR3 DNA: TGTGCCAGCGCTGGCAGGACCCAGTACTTC

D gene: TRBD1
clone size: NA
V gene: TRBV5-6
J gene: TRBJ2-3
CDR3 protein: CASSRRTGWNTDTQYF
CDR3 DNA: TGTGCCAGCAGCCGACGGACAGGCTGGAACACAGATACGCAGTATTTT

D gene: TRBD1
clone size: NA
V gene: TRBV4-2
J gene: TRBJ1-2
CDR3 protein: CASSQPTGGIGGCTF
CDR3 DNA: TGTGCCAGCAGCCAACCAACAGGGGGAATAGGTGGCTGCACCTTC

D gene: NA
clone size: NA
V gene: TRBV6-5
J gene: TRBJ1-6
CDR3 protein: CASSWVRLHGSPLHF
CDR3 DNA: TGTGCCAGCAGCTGGGTCCGCCTTCACGGTTCACCCCTCCACTTT

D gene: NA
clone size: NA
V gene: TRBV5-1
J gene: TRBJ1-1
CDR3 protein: CASSLDALGENTEAFF
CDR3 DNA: TGCGCCAGCAGCTTGGATGCGCTAGGGGAGAACACTGAAGCTTTCTTT

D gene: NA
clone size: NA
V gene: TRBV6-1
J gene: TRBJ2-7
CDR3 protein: CASGGGLEQYF
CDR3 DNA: TGTGCCAGTGGGGGCGGGCTCGAGCAGTACTTC

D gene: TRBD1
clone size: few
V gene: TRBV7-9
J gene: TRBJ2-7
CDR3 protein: CASTETGGLYEQYF
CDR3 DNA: TGTGCCAGCACCGAGACAGGGGGCCTCTACGAGCAGTACTTC

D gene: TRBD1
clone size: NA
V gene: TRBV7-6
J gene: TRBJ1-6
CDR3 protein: CASSRTGGGSPLHF
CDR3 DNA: TGTGCCAGCAGCAGAACAGGGGGAGGTTCACCCCTCCACTTT

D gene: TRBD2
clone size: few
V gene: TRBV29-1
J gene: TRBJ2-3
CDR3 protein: CSVTLAGGTDTQYF
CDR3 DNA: TGCAGCGTTACTCTAGCGGGGGGCACAGATACGCAGTATTTT

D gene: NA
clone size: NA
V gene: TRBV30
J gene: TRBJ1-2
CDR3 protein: CAWTLTGGYGYTF
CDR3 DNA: TGTGCCTGGACCCTGACAGGCGGCTATGGCTACACCTTC

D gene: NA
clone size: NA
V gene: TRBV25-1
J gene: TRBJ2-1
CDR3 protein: CASSDRYNEQFF
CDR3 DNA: TGTGCCAGCAGTGATCGATACAATGAGCAGTTCTTC

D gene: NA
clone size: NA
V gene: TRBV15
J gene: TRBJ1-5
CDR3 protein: CATSRAGSQPQHF
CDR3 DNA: TGTGCCACCAGCAGAGCTGGGAGCCAGCCCCAGCATTTT

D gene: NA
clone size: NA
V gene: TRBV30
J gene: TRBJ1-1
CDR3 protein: CAWRVGNTEAFF
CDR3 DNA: TGTGCCTGGAGGGTAGGGAACACTGAAGCTTTCTTT

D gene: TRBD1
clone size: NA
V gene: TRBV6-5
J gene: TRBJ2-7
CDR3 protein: CASSSTGGEQYF
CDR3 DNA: TGTGCCAGCAGTTCGACAGGGGGCGAGCAGTACTTC

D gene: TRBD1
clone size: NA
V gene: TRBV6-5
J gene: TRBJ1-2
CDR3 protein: CASSTGTGEPYGYTF
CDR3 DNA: TGTGCCAGCAGTACCGGGACAGGGGAGCCTTATGGCTACACCTTC

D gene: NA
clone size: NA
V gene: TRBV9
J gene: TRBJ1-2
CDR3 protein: CASSTFPGHGVYGYTF
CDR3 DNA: TGTGCCAGCAGCACCTTTCCGGGACACGGAGTCTATGGCTACACCTTC

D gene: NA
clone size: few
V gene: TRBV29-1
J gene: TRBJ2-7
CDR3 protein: CSVVGGGEQYF
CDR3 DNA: TGCAGCGTTGTCGGTGGGGGCGAGCAGTACTTC

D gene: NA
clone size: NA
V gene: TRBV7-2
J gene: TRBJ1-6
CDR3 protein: CASSALGTAANQALHF
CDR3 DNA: TGTGCCAGCAGCGCCCTGGGTACGGCGGCTAACCAGGCCCTCCACTTT

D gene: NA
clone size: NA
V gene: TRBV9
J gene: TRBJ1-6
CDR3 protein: CASSVEWDSSSPLHF
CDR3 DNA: TGTGCCAGCAGCGTAGAGTGGGACTCGAGTTCACCCCTCCACTTT

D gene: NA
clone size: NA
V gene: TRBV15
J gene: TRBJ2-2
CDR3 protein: CATSRSTTGTSISGELFF
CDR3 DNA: TGTGCCACCAGCAGATCCACTACAGGGACTTCCATATCCGGGGAGCTGTTTTTT

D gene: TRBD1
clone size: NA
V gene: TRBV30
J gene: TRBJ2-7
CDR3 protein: CAWSGTGGNPHEQYF
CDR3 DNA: TGTGCCTGGAGTGGGACAGGGGGTAATCCCCACGAGCAGTACTTC

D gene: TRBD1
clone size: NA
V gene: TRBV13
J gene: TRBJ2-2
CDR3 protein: CASATQGARGSTGELFF
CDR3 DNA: TGTGCCAGCGCTACCCAGGGGGCGCGAGGTTCTACCGGGGAGCTGTTTTTT

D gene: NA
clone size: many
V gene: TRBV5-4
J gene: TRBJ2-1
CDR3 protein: CASSFRAYNEQFF
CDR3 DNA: TGTGCCAGCAGCTTTCGGGCCTACAATGAGCAGTTCTTC

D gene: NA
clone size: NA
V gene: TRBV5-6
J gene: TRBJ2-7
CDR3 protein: CASGDSEQYF
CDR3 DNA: TGTGCCAGCGGCGACAGCGAGCAGTACTTC

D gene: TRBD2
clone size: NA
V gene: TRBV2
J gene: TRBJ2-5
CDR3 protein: CATRAGERTQETQYF
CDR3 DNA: TGTGCCACCCGAGCGGGGGAGCGGACACAAGAGACCCAGTACTTC

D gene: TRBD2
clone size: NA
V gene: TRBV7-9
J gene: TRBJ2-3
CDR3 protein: CASSSSGRTSTSTDTQYF
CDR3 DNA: TGTGCCAGCAGCTCAAGCGGGAGAACCTCAACCAGCACAGATACGCAGTATTTT

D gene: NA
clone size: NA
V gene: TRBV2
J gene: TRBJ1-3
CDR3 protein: CASSETGTIYF
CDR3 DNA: TGTGCCAGCAGTGAAACGGGCACCATATATTTT

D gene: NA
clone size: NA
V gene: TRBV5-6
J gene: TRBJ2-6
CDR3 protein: CASSLGSSGANVLTF
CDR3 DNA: TGTGCCAGCAGCTTGGGTAGCTCTGGGGCCAACGTCCTGACTTTC

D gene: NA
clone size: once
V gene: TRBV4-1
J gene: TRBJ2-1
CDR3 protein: CASSQDGIEQFF
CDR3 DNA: TGCGCCAGCAGCCAAGATGGGATCGAGCAGTTCTTC

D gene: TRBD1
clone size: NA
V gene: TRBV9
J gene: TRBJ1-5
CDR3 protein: CASSATGGRNQPQHF
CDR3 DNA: TGTGCCAGCAGCGCAACAGGGGGGCGGAATCAGCCCCAGCATTTT

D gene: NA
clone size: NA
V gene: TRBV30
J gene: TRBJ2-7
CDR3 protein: CAWSVWGYEQYF
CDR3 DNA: TGTGCCTGGAGTGTATGGGGCTACGAGCAGTACTTC

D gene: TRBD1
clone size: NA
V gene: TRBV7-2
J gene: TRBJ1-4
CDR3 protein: CASRHKDRVVEKLFF
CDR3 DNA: TGTGCCAGCAGACATAAGGACAGGGTGGTTGAAAAACTGTTTTTT

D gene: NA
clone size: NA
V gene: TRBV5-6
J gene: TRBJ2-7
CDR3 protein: CASSGGQNPPYEQYF
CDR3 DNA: TGTGCCAGCAGCGGAGGACAGAATCCTCCCTACGAGCAGTACTTC

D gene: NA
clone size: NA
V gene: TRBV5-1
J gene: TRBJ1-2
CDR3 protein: CASSLVGRGPEGGYTF
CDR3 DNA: TGCGCCAGCAGCTTGGTGGGCCGGGGACCGGAGGGGGGCTACACCTTC

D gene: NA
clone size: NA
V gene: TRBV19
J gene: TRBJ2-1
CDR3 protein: CASSEVYNEQFF
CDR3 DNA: TGTGCCAGTAGTGAAGTCTACAATGAGCAGTTCTTC

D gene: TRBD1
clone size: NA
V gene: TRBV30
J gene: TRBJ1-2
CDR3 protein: CAWNSGTGMNGYTF
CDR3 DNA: TGTGCCTGGAATTCCGGGACAGGGATGAATGGCTACACCTTC

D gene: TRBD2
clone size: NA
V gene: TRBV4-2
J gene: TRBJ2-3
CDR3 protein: CASSHSGGITDTQYF
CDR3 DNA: TGTGCCAGCAGCCACAGCGGGGGGATCACAGATACGCAGTATTTT

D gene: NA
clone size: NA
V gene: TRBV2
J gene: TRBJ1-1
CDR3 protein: CASSESGGAAEAFF
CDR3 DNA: TGTGCCAGCAGTGAAAGTGGGGGGGCGGCTGAAGCTTTCTTT

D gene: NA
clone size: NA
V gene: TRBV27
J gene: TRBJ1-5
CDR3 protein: CASTGGSNQPQHF
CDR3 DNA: TGTGCCAGCACCGGGGGCAGCAATCAGCCCCAGCATTTT

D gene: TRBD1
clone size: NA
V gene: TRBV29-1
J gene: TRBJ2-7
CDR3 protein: CSVRQGSYEQYF
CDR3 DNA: TGCAGCGTCCGACAGGGATCCTACGAGCAGTACTTC

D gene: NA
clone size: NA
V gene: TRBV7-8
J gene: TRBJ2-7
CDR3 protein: CASSSTALVYEQYF
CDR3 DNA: TGTGCCAGCAGCTCAACCGCCCTGGTCTACGAGCAGTACTTC

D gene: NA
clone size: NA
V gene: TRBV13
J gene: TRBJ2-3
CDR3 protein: CASSYETSSSPDTQYF
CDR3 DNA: TGTGCCAGCAGCTACGAGACAAGCTCCAGCCCAGATACGCAGTATTTT

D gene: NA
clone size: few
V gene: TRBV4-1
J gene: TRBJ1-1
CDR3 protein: CASSPRSQAGTEAFF
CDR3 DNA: TGCGCCAGCAGCCCCCGGTCACAGGCTGGCACTGAAGCTTTCTTT

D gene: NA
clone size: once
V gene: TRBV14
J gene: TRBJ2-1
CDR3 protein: CASSPTTVDEQFF
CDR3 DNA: TGTGCCAGCAGCCCGACGACAGTTGATGAGCAGTTCTTC

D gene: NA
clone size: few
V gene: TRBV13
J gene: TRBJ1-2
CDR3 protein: CASSSLTENYGYTF
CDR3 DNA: TGTGCCAGCAGCTCACTGACAGAGAATTATGGCTACACCTTC

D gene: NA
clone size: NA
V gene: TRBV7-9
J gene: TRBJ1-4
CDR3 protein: CASSVAGRWDEKLFF
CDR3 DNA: TGTGCCAGCAGCGTCGCGGGCCGATGGGATGAAAAACTGTTTTTT

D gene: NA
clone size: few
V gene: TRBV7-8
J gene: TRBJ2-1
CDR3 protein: CASSLAQLPNEQFF
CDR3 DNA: TGTGCCAGCAGCTTAGCGCAACTACCCAATGAGCAGTTCTTC